There are a few counts of the clone carrying this T cell receptor beta chain. Its antigen is not identified. The source of the sample is a study of cytomegalovirus exposure and HLA in healthy donors. Findings and caveats of the study: Some V segments could not be told apart, so they were left out, TRBV6-2 and TRBV6-3 among them. The records held CMV serostatus as the only immune exposure information. Evidence from a later analysis indicated that most CMV-associated TCR beta chains looked HLA-restricted.

It was with 60 Vbeta and 13 Jbeta primers that the PCR ran. Profiling relied on immunoSEQ multiplex PCR, and the TCRdb table lists in-frame clones only, not all of them. The data contain about 140,000 clones, more than 70% of them singletons. The V and J ends lost 6 bases and 0 bases, in that order; junction bases with no gene match: 6. The CDR3 sequence is 16 residues long. Germline-derived CDR1 and CDR2 are MDHEN and SYDVKM. The origin of this receptor is a woman aged 45 to 65 in good health and CMV-seronegative. The chain is built from TRBV28 and TRBJ1-4; 8 bases are a match to TRBD1. Sequencing used PBMCs. This CDR3 reads CASRLGTGATNEKLFF. The CDR3 DNA sequence: TGTGCCAGCAGACTAGGGACAGGCGCAACTAATGAAAAACTGTTTTTT.